A single sample gave rise to the 30 T cell receptor beta chains below, sequenced in a study of shared clonotypes between healthy human individuals. TCRdb's copy holds only in-frame clones and misses some; the assay was immunoSEQ multiplex PCR. The sample includes about 2,500,000 clones, approximately 92% seen only once; the top ten take around 0.15%. Sequences were obtained from naive CD4+ T cells sorted from blood. Subset in this sample: CD45RA+ positively selected. All receptors derive from a man between 18 and 29 years old in good health.

Of note for this clone: Other nucleotide sequences in the sample specify the same CDR3. The V and J genes are TRBV2 and TRBJ2-7; the D gene is possibly TRBD1 (5 bases). V lost 8 bases and J 2 bases, leaving 7 bases between the germline ends. Germline CDR1 reads SNHLY; CDR2 reads FYNNEI. CDR3 length: 11 amino acids. The CDR3 DNA reads as TGTGCCAGCGGCAGGGCCTACGAGCAGTACTTC. Protein sequence: CASGRAYEQYF.

The gene calls are TRBV28 and TRBJ2-2, with TRBD2 matching 9 bases. Per germline, CDR1 MDHEN and CDR2 SYDVKM. The CDR3 length is 15 residues. The CDR3 region is CTATSGGPNTGELFF. CDR3 bases: TGTACAGCTACCAGCGGGGGGCCCAACACCGGGGAGCTGTTTTTT.

V is TRBV28 and J is TRBJ2-3; 12 bases map to TRBD2. The trim removed 2 bases at V and 6 bases at J, leaving 9 bases unmatched. The CDR3 covers 17 residues. From germline, CDR1 is MDHEN and CDR2 SYDVKM. As DNA, the CDR3 is TGTGCCAGCAGTTTAGGACTGCTAGCGGGGGGGCCCGATACGCAGTATTTT. Amino acids: CASSLGLLAGGPDTQYF.

V and J are TRBV7-9 and TRBJ1-4; D might be TRBD1 (6 bases). V shed 5 bases and J shed 1 base, with 8 bases lying between them. There are 14 residues in the CDR3. Germline V lookup: CDR1 SEHNR, CDR2 FQNEAQ (reference sequence). The CDR3 sequence: CASSQQGTNEKLFF. The CDR3 DNA is TGTGCCAGCAGCCAACAGGGAACTAATGAAAAACTGTTTTTT.

J is TRBJ1-6 and V is TRBV21-1. TRBV21-1 has pseudogene status. The CDR3 is 16 amino acids. As DNA, the CDR3 is TGTGCCAGCAGGAGCCCAGAGAGCTCCTATAATTCACCCCTCCACTTT. Protein product: CASRSPESSYNSPLHF.

This clone occurred once. The CDR3: CASSRQGSAYEQYF. In DNA, the CDR3 is TGTGCCAGCAGTCGACAGGGGTCCGCCTACGAGCAGTACTTC. The rearrangement uses TRBV6-6 and TRBJ2-7; 8 bases agree with TRBD1. Germline V gene data show CDR1 as MNHNY and CDR2 as SVGAGI (reference sequence). With V trimmed by 5 bases and J by 2 bases, 5 bases remained unmatched. The CDR3 covers 14 residues.

The table lists this clone with a count of one. The V gene is TRBV6-1, the J gene TRBJ2-1; 8 bases line up with TRBD1. The germline CDR1 and CDR2 sequences are MNHNS and SASEGT. CDR3 length: 15 residues. The J segment lost 0 bases and the V segment lost 5 bases, leaving 3 bases of the junction unmatched. In DNA, the CDR3 is TGTGCCAGCAGTAATCAGGGGGCCTCCTACAATGAGCAGTTCTTC. This gives the protein CASSNQGASYNEQFF.

V gene TRBV27 combines with J gene TRBJ1-4; TRBD1 is a possible D gene (6 bases). V lost 4 bases, J lost 1 base, and 19 bases lay in between. CDR1 is MNHEY and CDR2 is SMNVEV in the germline V gene (reference sequence). The CDR3 length is 18 residues. The CDR3 is CASSCRLQGCITNEKLFF. CDR3 nucleotides: TGTGCCAGCAGTTGTCGACTACAGGGATGTATAACTAATGAAAAACTGTTTTTT.

This chain joins TRBV2 and TRBJ2-7; 8 bases map to TRBD1. Germline trimming cut 5 bases from V and 3 bases from J; bases unmatched to any gene: 9. Germline V gene lookup returns CDR1 SNHLY and CDR2 FYNNEI. This CDR3 has 15 residues. The CDR3, as DNA: TGTGCCAGCAGTATCGACAGGGGTCCCCACTACGAGCAGTACTTC. It yields the protein CASSIDRGPHYEQYF.

The chain couples TRBV19 to TRBJ1-1, with D unresolved. Per germline, CDR1 LNHDA and CDR2 SQIVND (reference sequence). CDR3 length: 14 residues. The V and J ends lost 7 bases and 6 bases respectively, with 18 bases between them. CDR3 in DNA: TGTGCCAGTAATAAGGACGGGGTCCCCCCTGAAGCTTTCTTT. Translated, it gives CASNKDGVPPEAFF. The whole variable domain, filled in from reference TRBV19 and TRBJ1-1, reads DGGITQSPKYLFRKEGQNVTLSCEQNLNHDAMYWYRQDPGQGLRLIYYSQIVNDFQKGDIAEGYSVSREKKESFPLTVTSAQKNPTAFYLCASNKDGVPPEAFFGQGTRLTVV.

CDR3 DNA sequence: TGTGCCTGCTCCCTGACTAGCCTCACAGATACGCAGTATTTT. Translating gives CACSLTSLTDTQYF. The chain recombines TRBV30 with TRBJ2-3; 7 bases map to TRBD2. This CDR3 spans 14 amino acids. The germline V gene has CDR1 GTSNPN and CDR2 SVGIG (reference sequence). V gave up 6 bases and J gave up 2 bases; unmatched junction bases: 8.

This chain connects TRBV10-3 to TRBJ1-2; no reliable D call. CDR3 length: 14 residues. Germline V CDR1 and CDR2: ENHRY, SYGVKD. V lost 5 bases and J lost 1, with 11 bases in between. The CDR3 protein is CAISPQVFNYGYTF. The CDR3 region has the DNA TGTGCCATCAGTCCCCAAGTCTTTAACTATGGCTACACCTTC.

The chain joins TRBV2 to TRBJ1-2, with no clear D. Trimming took 1 base from V and 4 from J, leaving 13 bases between them. Germline V gene sequence: CDR1 SNHLY, CDR2 FYNNEI. The CDR3 is 15 amino acids. The CDR3 DNA reads as TGTGCCAGCAGTGAAGTACAGAAGTCCGCCTATGGCTACACCTTC. Translation gives CASSEVQKSAYGYTF.

The V call is TRBV28, the J call TRBJ2-5; possible D gene TRBD1, 6 bases. Germline CDR1 MDHEN, CDR2 SYDVKM. This CDR3 has 13 amino acids. V was clipped by 5 bases and J by 5 bases, with 12 bases between them. This CDR3 is CASSPDSQETQYF. CDR3 DNA sequence: TGTGCCAGCAGTCCGGACAGCCAGGAGACCCAGTACTTC.

This clone came up once. This chain connects TRBV19 to TRBJ2-1; TRBD1 is a possible D gene (6 bases). Germline V lookup: CDR1 LNHDA, CDR2 SQIVND (reference sequence). The CDR3 runs 13 residues. Trimming removed 6 bases from V and 4 bases from J, with 10 bases in between. The CDR3 reads CASRTDRYNEQFF. In DNA form, the CDR3 reads TGTGCCAGTAGGACTGACAGGTACAATGAGCAGTTCTTC. Combining the CDR3 with reference TRBV19 and TRBJ2-1 gives the whole variable domain DGGITQSPKYLFRKEGQNVTLSCEQNLNHDAMYWYRQDPGQGLRLIYYSQIVNDFQKGDIAEGYSVSREKKESFPLTVTSAQKNPTAFYLCASRTDRYNEQFFGPGTRLTVL.

This chain joins TRBV11-1 and TRBJ2-5; 9 bases are shared with TRBD2. The V gene's germline CDR1 is SGHAT and CDR2 FQDESV (reference sequence). V lost 5 bases, J lost 4 bases, and 11 bases stayed unmatched. The CDR3 has 16 residues. The CDR3 nucleotides read TGTGCCAGCAGCCCGAGGGTAGCGGGGGAGCGAGAGACCCAGTACTTC. This sequence encodes CASSPRVAGERETQYF. Full variable domain (outside the CDR3, taken from reference TRBV11-1 and TRBJ2-5): EAEVAQSPRYKITEKSQAVAFWCDPISGHATLYWYRQILGQGPELLVQFQDESVVDDSQLPKDRFSAERLKGVDSTLKIQPAELGDSAMYLCASSPRVAGERETQYFGPGTRLLVL.

This chain links TRBV5-4 with TRBJ2-5, with TRBD2 matching 7 bases. The germline V gene encodes CDR1 SGHNT and CDR2 YYREEE (reference sequence). The CDR3 contains 15 residues. The ends lost 0 bases at V and 1 base at J; junction bases unmatched: 3. The CDR3 spells CASSLGEGFQETQYF. As DNA, the CDR3 is TGTGCCAGCAGCTTGGGGGAGGGCTTCCAAGAGACCCAGTACTTC.

The chain combines TRBV4-1 with TRBJ1-4, with 8 nucleotides matching TRBD1. V lost 3 bases, J lost 2 bases, and 5 bases stayed unmatched. The CDR3 is made up of 16 amino acids. Germline assignment: CDR1 MGHRA and CDR2 YSYEKL. The CDR3 region is CASSHEGQGTNEKLFF. The CDR3 bases are TGCGCCAGCAGCCACGAAGGACAGGGTACTAATGAAAAACTGTTTTTT.

With respect to this clone: Distinct nucleotide sequences in the sample also encode this CDR3. The rearrangement joins TRBV19 to TRBJ1-2; maybe TRBD1 (5 bases). The germline CDR1 and CDR2 sequences are LNHDA and SQIVND (reference sequence). V lost 5 bases, J lost 2 bases, and 9 bases lay in between. This CDR3 contains 13 residues. The CDR3 DNA follows: TGTGCCAGTAGTCCCCCAGGGAACTATGGCTACACCTTC. Translation: CASSPPGNYGYTF.

The chain joins TRBV5-1 to TRBJ2-2, with D perhaps matching TRBD1 (5 bases). Germline V gene data show CDR1 as SGHRS and CDR2 as YFSETQ. The CDR3 is made up of 15 amino acids. Between the trimmed V and J ends, which lost 6 bases and 4 bases, there was a span of 16 bases. The CDR3 region has the DNA TGCGCCAGCACAATGAGCTGGGGCGGCACCGGGGAGCTGTTTTTT. Protein: CASTMSWGGTGELFF.

The chain has TRBV18 and TRBJ2-7; no definite D call. The CDR3 is 12 residues long. Germline CDR1 KGHSH, CDR2 LQKENI. Trimming removed 2 bases at V and 3 bases at J, with 5 bases between. CDR3 sequence: CASSPWGYEQYF. The CDR3 bases are TGTGCCAGCTCACCATGGGGCTACGAGCAGTACTTC.

The chain combines TRBV29-1 with TRBJ1-5, with a possible D match to TRBD1 (6 bases). V shed 3 bases and J shed 9 bases, with 15 bases lying between them. The CDR3 loop spans 13 amino acids. Looked up from germline, CDR1 is SQVTM and CDR2 is ANQGSEA. The CDR3 DNA reads TGCAGCGTTGACGAGGGGGGTAGCGGGCCCCAGCATTTT. Translation gives CSVDEGGSGPQHF.

The J gene is TRBJ1-2, the V gene TRBV5-6, with 7 bases that match TRBD1. The V gene's germline CDR1 is SGHDT and CDR2 YYEEEE. Losses at the gene ends were 0 bases for V and 0 bases for J; bases not matched to a gene: 5. This CDR3 region has 16 residues. CDR3 loop: CASSLAQGTANYGYTF. The CDR3 DNA reads TGTGCCAGCAGCTTGGCCCAAGGGACAGCTAACTATGGCTACACCTTC.

This clone has only a few counts. The chain combines TRBV7-9 with TRBJ1-2; D not resolved. Deletions cut 0 bases from V and 8 bases from J, with 10 bases between. The CDR3 is made up of 13 amino acids. CDR1 is SEHNR, CDR2 FQNEAQ, per germline (reference sequence). Written as DNA, the CDR3 is TGTGCCAGCAGCTTAGCGGTGATCGAAGGCTACACCTTC. Protein sequence: CASSLAVIEGYTF.

This clone was seen only a few times. The chain links TRBV18 to TRBJ1-1; a weak D match, TRBD1 (5 bases). V dropped 3 bases and J dropped 6 bases, with 17 bases sitting between them. From germline, CDR1 is KGHSH and CDR2 LQKENI. CDR3 length: 15 residues. Here the CDR3 reads CASSPLQSGVAEAFF. The CDR3 DNA follows: TGTGCCAGCTCACCTTTACAATCGGGGGTGGCTGAAGCTTTCTTT.

This chain uses TRBV6-1 with TRBJ2-2; no clear D gene. There are 15 residues in the CDR3. CDR1 and CDR2 (germline): MNHNS, SASEGT. The V gene lost 6 bases and the J gene lost 1 base, with 12 bases spanning the gap. The CDR3 DNA is TGTGCCAGCAGGTCCGGCCAACTGAACACCGGGGAGCTGTTTTTT. Residues: CASRSGQLNTGELFF.

The gene calls are TRBV7-3 and TRBJ2-3; TRBD2 matches 7 bases. This CDR3 spans 14 amino acids. The V gene's germline CDR1 is SGHTA and CDR2 FQGTGA. V was pared by 5 bases and J by 8 bases, with 10 bases of the junction left unmatched. In DNA, the CDR3 is TGTGCCAGCAGCCCACAGGCTAGCGGAGGTACGCAGTATTTT. Protein sequence: CASSPQASGGTQYF.

The chain uses TRBV29-1 and TRBJ2-5; D may be TRBD1 (7 bases). The V end lost 7 bases, the J end lost 4 bases, and 13 bases lay between the germline ends. Germline V lookup: CDR1 SQVTM, CDR2 ANQGSEA. The CDR3 totals 12 residues. The CDR3 sequence: CSADQGGETQYF. The DNA of the CDR3 is TGCAGCGCTGATCAGGGGGGAGAGACCCAGTACTTC. Full variable domain (outside the CDR3, taken from reference TRBV29-1 and TRBJ2-5): SAVISQKPSRDICQRGTSLTIQCQVDSQVTMMFWYRQQPGQSLTLIATANQGSEATYESGFVIDKFPISRPNLTFSTLTVSNMSPEDSSIYLCSADQGGETQYFGPGTRLLVL.

V and J are TRBV7-9 and TRBJ2-4, with D hard to call. CDR1 and CDR2 (germline): SEHNR, FQNEAQ (reference sequence). The CDR3 is 14 residues long. Trimming pared 2 bases from V and 6 bases from J, leaving 11 bases between. The CDR3 DNA reads TGTGCCAGCAGCTTAACTCCAGAAGGAAACATTCAGTACTTC. Encoded protein: CASSLTPEGNIQYF. The full variable domain, in which reference TRBV7-9 and TRBJ2-4 provide the parts outside the CDR3, is DTGVSQNPRHKITKRGQNVTFRCDPISEHNRLYWYRQTLGQGPEFLTYFQNEAQLEKSRLLSDRFSAERPKGSFSTLEIQRTEQGDSAMYLCASSLTPEGNIQYFGAGTRLSVL.

The chain combines TRBV18 with TRBJ2-1; 7 bases agree with TRBD1. Germline V lookup: CDR1 KGHSH, CDR2 LQKENI. The CDR3 is 16 amino acids. Trimming removed 4 bases from V and 6 bases from J; junction bases left unmatched: 12. The CDR3 bases are TGTGCCAGCTCACAATCCCTGGTGGCAGGGGGCAATGAGCAGTTCTTC. It yields the protein CASSQSLVAGGNEQFF.